This TCR beta chain was captured by sequencing in a study of T cell responses to AZD1222 COVID-19 vaccine (dated by TCRdb to the early 2020s). At the level of the whole study: AZD1222 recipients given second doses at about 4 weeks or at about 12 weeks were pooled, since spike-specific TCR depth and breadth were not found to differ between the two schedules. TCR sequencing was performed for over 230 trial participants, of whom about 210 were given two doses of AZD1222 and approximately 25 were given two doses of MenACWY control vaccine. Enrollment into the trials was organized by age into subgroups of 18-55, 56-69 and 70-plus years, and those subgroups contained roughly 140, 27 and 60 TCR-sequenced participants, respectively.

What the time point label conveys for this sample: baseline before first vaccination. Vaccinee samples were obtained from the UK trials COV001 and COV002, which included a single-blind randomized controlled phase 2/3 trial of AZD1222 (ChAdOx1 nCoV-19) in healthy adults. For TCRbeta chain sequencing, PBMC samples were collected from trial participants at day 0 and at day 28 after the second dose. Regarding this clone: The antigen this receptor binds is unknown. It has no much larger one-base neighbor in the sample; base qualities were not kept.

Paper-wide results and their limitations: Reportedly, close to half of the unique spike-specific TCRs recognized epitopes lying outside the regions that are mutated in the B.1.351 and B.1.1.7 variants. In the small 56-69-year group, the increase in depth fell short of significance, most likely because of low power. CD4 TCRs associated with the vaccine covered the entire spike protein, and the dominant responses were in regions 160-218 and 743-854. After two AZD1222 doses, spike-specific TCR breadth and depth were significantly higher than at day 0 and than in MenACWY recipients. Conclusions about previously exposed vaccinees are limited, since just a handful of AZD1222 recipients were seropositive for SARS-CoV-2 at baseline. Because no samples from the day 14 peak response were available, repertoires could be characterized only after the peak T cell response. Participants were mostly white British and included more females than males, and it was suggested by the authors that clonal diversity may have been underestimated.

The CDR3 regions of human TCRbeta chains were analyzed by immunosequencing. As for the authors' bioinformatics: Repertoire TCRs were matched against a reference library of SARS-CoV-2-specific TCRs generated with the MIRA antigen-specificity platform. Breadth meant the fraction of unique TCRs that were SARS-CoV-2-associated, whereas depth meant the fraction of total T cells that were SARS-CoV-2-associated. Using the MIRA data, every spike-specific TCR was mapped to the spike region that the TCR reacted to and assigned to either a CD4 or a CD8 class. Log10-transformed breadth and depth values were compared by one-way ANOVA with Sidak's multiple comparisons tests. Imported from immuneACCESS, the table was reduced by TCRdb to in-frame sequences with V and J called. These copies leave out some clones; in studies compared against another copy, an unresolved V gene accounts for under half, and the cause of the remainder is not known. That table furnishes V, J and clone size, whereas the DNA furnished D and trimming. For this sample there are 85,000 to 90,000 clones; roughly 90% appear just once. Clones ranked in the top ten supply over 2% of the sample.

Reading from cysteine to phenylalanine, the CDR3 counts 18 amino acids. Only the CDR3 region is kept as DNA, spanning 54 bases read in frame from base 1. The germline V and J ends show losses of 3 bases and 5 bases respectively, and no gene match explains 14 bases of the junction. CDR1 MGHRA and CDR2 YSYEKL are derived from the germline V gene. Sequencing was performed on peripheral blood, taken on day 0 of AZD1222 vaccination. The sequence was obtained from an adult in good health. The V and J genes are TRBV4-1 and TRBJ1-4, with 8 bases matching TRBD1. The CDR3 amino acid sequence is: CASSHSWGRDRRNEKLFF. The sequence in DNA is TGCGCCAGCAGCCATTCATGGGGGAGGGACAGGAGGAATGAAAAACTGTTTTTT.